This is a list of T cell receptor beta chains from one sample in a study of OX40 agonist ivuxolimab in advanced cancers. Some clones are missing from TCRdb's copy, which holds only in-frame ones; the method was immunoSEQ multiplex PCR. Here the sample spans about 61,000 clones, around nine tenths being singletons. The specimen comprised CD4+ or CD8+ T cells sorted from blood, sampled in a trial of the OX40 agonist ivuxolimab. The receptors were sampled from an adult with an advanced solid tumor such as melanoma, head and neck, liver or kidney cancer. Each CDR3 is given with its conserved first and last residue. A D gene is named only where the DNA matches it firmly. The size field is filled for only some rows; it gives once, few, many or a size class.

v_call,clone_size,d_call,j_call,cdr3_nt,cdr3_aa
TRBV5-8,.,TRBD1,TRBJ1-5,TGTGCCAGCAGCTTGGGAGGACAGGGGGCTCAGCCCCAGCATTTT,CASSLGGQGAQPQHF
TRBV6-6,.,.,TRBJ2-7,TGTGCCAGCACAGGCAGGGAAACCTACGAGCAGTACTTC,CASTGRETYEQYF
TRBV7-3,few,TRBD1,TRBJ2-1,TGTGCCAGCAGCCCAAGACAGGGGCTTGGGGATGAGCAGTTCTTC,CASSPRQGLGDEQFF
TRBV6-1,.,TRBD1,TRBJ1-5,TGTGCCAGCAGTGGCCAGGGGGTGTATCAGCCCCAGCATTTT,CASSGQGVYQPQHF
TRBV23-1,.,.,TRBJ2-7,TGCGCCAGCAGTCCTGGGACATTAGTGTACGAGCAGTACTTC,CASSPGTLVYEQYF
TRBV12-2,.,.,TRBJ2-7,TGTGCAAGTCGCTTAGCGGGAAGGGACAGATACGAGCAGTACTTC,CASRLAGRDRYEQYF
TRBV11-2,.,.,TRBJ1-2,TGTGCCAGCAGCTCCTCCGGGGGCTATGGCTACACCTTC,CASSSSGGYGYTF
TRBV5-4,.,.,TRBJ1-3,TGTGCCAGCAGCTCTGAGATCCCGGGTTATGGAAACACCATATATTTT,CASSSEIPGYGNTIYF
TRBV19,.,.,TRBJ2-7,TGTGCCAGTAGTATAGGCAGGGCGAGGTCCTACGAGCAGTACTTC,CASSIGRARSYEQYF
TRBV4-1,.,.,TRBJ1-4,TGCGCCAGCAGCCAAGTCGCGACAGGAGACTTTAATGAAAAACTGTTTTTT,CASSQVATGDFNEKLFF
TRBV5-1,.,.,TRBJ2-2,TGCGCCAGCAGCTTGGAAGAGGGGGGCGTGAGGACCGGGGAGCTGTTTTTT,CASSLEEGGVRTGELFF
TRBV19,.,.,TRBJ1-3,TGTGCCAGTAGTATCCAGGGGACTGGAAACACCATATATTTT,CASSIQGTGNTIYF
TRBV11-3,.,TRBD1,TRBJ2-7,TGTGCCAGCAGCTCGGGACAGAGCTACGAGCAGTACTTC,CASSSGQSYEQYF
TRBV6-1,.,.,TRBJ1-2,TGTGCCAGCAGTCCCCAGGGAGCCCTCTATGGCTACACCTTC,CASSPQGALYGYTF
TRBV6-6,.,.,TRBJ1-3,TGTGCCAGCGGGGCGGCTGGAAACACCATATATTTT,CASGAAGNTIYF
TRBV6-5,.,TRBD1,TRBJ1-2,TGTGCCAGCAGTACGGACAGGGAGTATGGCTACACCTTC,CASSTDREYGYTF
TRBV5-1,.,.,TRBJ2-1,TGCGCCAGCAGCTTGGAAGGAGGGGGGAATGAGCAGTTCTTC,CASSLEGGGNEQFF
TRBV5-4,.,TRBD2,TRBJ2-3,TGTGCCAGCAGTGGACTAGCGGGGGGATCCACAAGGGGCACAGATACGCAGTATTTT,CASSGLAGGSTRGTDTQYF
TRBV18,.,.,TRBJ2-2,TGTGCCAGCTCAAGTAGCACCGGGGAGCTGTTTTTT,CASSSSTGELFF
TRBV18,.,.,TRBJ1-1,TGTGCCAGCTCCCGTAGTATCACTGAAGCTTTCTTT,CASSRSITEAFF